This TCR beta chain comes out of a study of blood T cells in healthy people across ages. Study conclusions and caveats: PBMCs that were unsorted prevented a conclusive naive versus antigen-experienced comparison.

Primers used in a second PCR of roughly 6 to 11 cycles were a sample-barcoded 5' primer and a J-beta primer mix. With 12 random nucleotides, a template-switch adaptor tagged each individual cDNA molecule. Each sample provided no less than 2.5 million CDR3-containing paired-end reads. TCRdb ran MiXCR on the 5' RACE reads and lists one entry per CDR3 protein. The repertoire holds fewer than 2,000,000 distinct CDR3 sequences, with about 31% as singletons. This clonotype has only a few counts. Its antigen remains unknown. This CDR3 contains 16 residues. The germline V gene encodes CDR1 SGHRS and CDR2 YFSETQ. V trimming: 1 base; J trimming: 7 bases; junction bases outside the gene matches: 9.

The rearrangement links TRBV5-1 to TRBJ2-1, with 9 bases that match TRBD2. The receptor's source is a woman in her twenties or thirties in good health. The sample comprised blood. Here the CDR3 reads CASSLPGILAGNEQFF. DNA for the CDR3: TGCGCCAGCAGCTTGCCGGGGATCCTAGCGGGGAATGAGCAGTTCTTC.